This passage covers 14 T cell receptor beta chains from one sample sequenced in a study of blood T cell repertoires in COVID-19. Some clones are missing from TCRdb's copy, which holds only in-frame ones; the method was immunoSEQ multiplex PCR. The table shows roughly 180,000 clones, with 84% occurring only once. The material sequenced was peripheral blood. Source of these receptors: a human donor in a cohort sampled during active COVID-19.

V usage is TRBV9 and J usage is TRBJ1-5; D might be TRBD1 (5 bases). From germline, CDR1 is SGDLS and CDR2 YYNGEE. V lost 4 bases, J lost 0 bases, and 14 bases lay in between. This CDR3 has 16 residues. The CDR3 sequence: CASSPTTDASNQPQHF. The CDR3 region has the DNA TGTGCCAGCAGCCCCACGACAGACGCTAGCAATCAGCCCCAGCATTTT.

This chain joins TRBV6-2 or TRBV6-3 and TRBJ2-7; 9 bases fit TRBD2. The ends lost 4 bases at V and 5 bases at J; junction bases unmatched: 9. CDR3 length: 15 residues. Germline V gene data show CDR1 as MNHEY and CDR2 as SVGEGT. Here the CDR3 DNA reads TGTGCCAGCAGTTCCAGAGCGGGGGGTACAAACGAGCAGTACTTC. Translation gives CASSSRAGGTNEQYF.

This chain joins TRBV7-9 and TRBJ2-5, with 8 bases fitting TRBD1. Germline lookup yields CDR1 SEHNR and CDR2 FQNEAQ (reference sequence). This CDR3 has 14 residues. V shed 1 base, J shed 6 bases, and the junction held 4 bases outside the gene matches. The CDR3 loop is CASSLGTGLQTQYF. CDR3 nucleotide sequence: TGTGCCAGCAGCTTAGGGACAGGGTTACAGACCCAGTACTTC.

This sequence joins TRBV10-3 and TRBJ2-3; D may be TRBD1 (5 bases). V gave up 4 bases and J gave up 2 bases, with 10 bases separating them. The CDR3 length is 14 residues. Germline CDR1 ENHRY, CDR2 SYGVKD. CDR3 sequence reads: CAISGDSYTDTQYF. CDR3 nucleotides: TGTGCCATCAGTGGAGACAGTTACACAGATACGCAGTATTTT.

The chain carries TRBV18 and TRBJ1-1; 7 bases map to TRBD1. V trimming: 0 bases; J trimming: 5 bases; junction bases outside the gene matches: 12. This CDR3 comprises 17 residues. Germline V gene data show CDR1 as KGHSH and CDR2 as LQKENI. The CDR3 reads CASSPPVPNLQGTEAFF. The CDR3, as DNA: TGTGCCAGCTCACCACCGGTCCCGAACTTACAGGGGACTGAAGCTTTCTTT.

The V and J genes are TRBV20-1 and TRBJ2-7; 12 positions match TRBD2. V gave up 3 bases and J gave up 1 base; unmatched junction bases: 19. This CDR3 has 20 residues. Germline assignment: CDR1 DFQATT and CDR2 SNEGSKA (reference sequence). The CDR3 DNA follows: TGCAGTGCTAGTACCCTCTTTGGCCTAGCGGGGGGGCCCAGGTCCTACGAGCAGTACTTC. Its protein is CSASTLFGLAGGPRSYEQYF.

The CDR3 spells CASSGRPYYPTDTQYF. CDR3 nucleotide sequence: TGTGCCAGCAGCGGCCGGCCCTACTACCCCACAGATACGCAGTATTTT. The gene calls are TRBV5-8 and TRBJ2-3; D is undetermined. The CDR3 loop spans 16 amino acids. CDR1 and CDR2 from the germline V gene are SGHTS and YDEGEE. Between the trimmed V and J ends, which lost 4 bases and 2 bases, there was a span of 17 bases. Full variable domain (remainder filled in from reference TRBV5-8 and TRBJ2-3): EAGVTQSPTHLIKTRGQQATLRCSPISGHTSVYWYQQALGLGLQFLLWYDEGEERNRGNFPPRFSGRQFPNYSSELNVNALELEDSALYLCASSGRPYYPTDTQYFGPGTRLTVL.

The V gene is TRBV23-1, the J gene TRBJ2-1, with TRBD2 identical over 8 bases. TRBV23-1 is placed among ORFs of uncertain function. The trim removed 6 bases at V and 5 bases at J, leaving 3 bases unmatched. The CDR3 is 13 residues long. This chain's CDR3 is CASSLGGDNEQFF. CDR3 coding DNA: TGCGCCAGCAGCCTCGGGGGGGACAATGAGCAGTTCTTC.

The rearrangement uses TRBV4-1 and TRBJ1-1; D not resolved. CDR1 and CDR2 (germline): MGHRA, YSYEKL. The CDR3 has 13 residues. V was pared by 2 bases and J by 11 bases, with 15 bases between. DNA for the CDR3: TGCGCCAGCAGCCAACAGCAACATAACGGGGCTTTCTTT. Protein: CASSQQQHNGAFF.

The chain recombines TRBV12-5 with TRBJ1-5; 8 bases match TRBD1. Trimming at V came to 1 base and at J to 4 bases, leaving 6 bases not matched to a gene. CDR1 and CDR2 from the germline V gene are LGHNT and FRNRAP. The CDR3 loop spans 16 amino acids. CDR3 amino acids: CASGLGGQALNQPQHF. The CDR3 region has the DNA TGTGCTAGTGGTTTGGGGGGACAGGCCCTTAATCAGCCCCAGCATTTT.

This chain joins TRBV5-1 and TRBJ1-4; 8 positions match TRBD1. CDR1 and CDR2 (germline): SGHRS, YFSETQ. V shed 7 bases, J shed 5 bases, and the junction held 7 bases outside the gene matches. The CDR3 consists of 14 residues. The CDR3 loop is CASRLWDRNEKLFF. The CDR3, as DNA: TGCGCCAGCCGTTTGTGGGACAGGAATGAAAAACTGTTTTTT. The full variable domain, rest sourced from reference TRBV5-1 and TRBJ1-4, is KAGVTQTPRYLIKTRGQQVTLSCSPISGHRSVSWYQQTPGQGLQFLFEYFSETQRNKGNFPGRFSGRQFSNSRSEMNVSTLELGDSALYLCASRLWDRNEKLFFGSGTQLSVL.

This clone was seen more than once but under ten times. The rearrangement links TRBV5-4 to TRBJ2-7; TRBD2 matches at 8 bases. Trimming cost V 4 bases and J 2 bases; bases outside gene matches: 8. In germline, CDR1 is SGHNT, CDR2 YYREEE (reference sequence). The CDR3 extends over 15 amino acids. CDR3 DNA sequence: TGTGCCAGCAGCCGCGAGGGACTAGAACCCTACGAGCAGTACTTC. Translating gives CASSREGLEPYEQYF.

This clone was counted between two and nine times. As DNA, the CDR3 is TGCGCCAGCAGCCAAGCTTATGGCTACACCTTC. This encodes CASSQAYGYTF. The chain uses TRBV4-1 and TRBJ1-2; D not resolved. Looked up from germline, CDR1 is MGHRA and CDR2 is YSYEKL. V shed 1 base and J shed 5 bases, with 2 bases lying between them. The CDR3 extends over 11 amino acids.

The chain carries TRBV7-8 and TRBJ1-1; D call uncertain. Germline CDR1 SGHVS, CDR2 FQNEAQ. V dropped 3 bases and J dropped 3 bases, with 11 bases sitting between them. The CDR3 loop spans 14 amino acids. CDR3 protein: CASSFVGEDTEAFF. CDR3 nucleotides: TGTGCCAGCAGCTTTGTAGGAGAGGACACTGAAGCTTTCTTT.